The sequence of this T cell receptor (beta chain) was determined in a study of T cells in Graves' hyperthyroidism and ophthalmopathy. Study context: Peripheral blood was drawn at first diagnosis, prior to all treatment.

Active moderate-to-severe ophthalmopathy, Clinical Activity Score at least 3, NOSPECS at least 4, under 3 months' duration. The study excluded patients with uncontrolled infection, other autoimmune disease, pregnancy or lactation. This clonotype was counted ten times or more. What it binds is not known. After removal of 6 bases from V and 2 bases from J, the junction contained 9 bases not matched to a gene. Per the germline V gene, CDR1 is MDHEN and CDR2 is SYDVKM. The CDR3 loop spans 15 amino acids. General study points: For ophthalmopathy, model prediction preceded onset by a median roughly 6.3 months.

The investigators amplified TCR beta CDR3 regions from RNA transcripts. HTBI primers were employed in a first-round RT-PCR of the TCR CDR3. TCRdb independently ran MiXCR on the multiplex PCR reads; one entry per CDR3 protein. The table shows about 610,000 distinct CDR3 sequences, with about 15% occurring only once. The chain recombines TRBV28 with TRBJ2-5; 7 positions agree with TRBD1. The sequence came from a woman aged 40 to 50 with Graves' ophthalmopathy. Sequencing was performed on blood. CDR3 protein: CASRRNRDRQETQYF. The CDR3 DNA reads as TGTGCCAGCAGACGTAACCGGGACAGACAAGAGACCCAGTACTTC.